Listed below are T cell receptor beta chains from one sample, sequenced in a study of identical twins. Each CDR3 protein is one row after TCRdb ran MiXCR on the 5' RACE reads. The data contain some 440,000 distinct CDR3 sequences, 20% to 25% of them seen just once; the ten biggest clones take up about 2.9%. The sample also formed part of further work on T cells expressing NK-cell markers.

The sample consisted of CD4+ T cells sorted from blood. These receptor sequences come from a woman aged 18-29 years in good health. CDR3s include the opening cysteine and the closing phenylalanine or tryptophan. Fields, in order: D gene, V gene, clone size, J gene, CDR3 protein, CDR3 DNA. D genes are given only for firm matches. A clone size is listed for some rows: how often the clone was seen (once, few, many), or a class if it is expanded.

D gene: .; V gene: TRBV7-2; clone size: few; J gene: TRBJ2-5; CDR3 protein: CASSLDTFIETQYF; CDR3 DNA: TGTGCCAGCAGCTTAGATACTTTTATTGAGACCCAGTACTTC
D gene: .; V gene: TRBV29-1; clone size: .; J gene: TRBJ2-1; CDR3 protein: CSGSFFSYNEQFF; CDR3 DNA: TGCAGCGGTAGTTTCTTCTCCTACAATGAGCAGTTCTTC
D gene: .; V gene: TRBV5-1; clone size: few; J gene: TRBJ2-7; CDR3 protein: CASSLEGRGGYEQYF; CDR3 DNA: TGCGCCAGCAGCTTGGAGGGTAGGGGTGGATACGAGCAGTACTTC
D gene: TRBD1; V gene: TRBV15; clone size: .; J gene: TRBJ2-1; CDR3 protein: CATRRGTGGQLFYNEQFF; CDR3 DNA: TGTGCCACCAGGAGAGGGACAGGGGGCCAATTATTCTACAATGAGCAGTTCTTC
D gene: TRBD2; V gene: TRBV20-1; clone size: .; J gene: TRBJ2-2; CDR3 protein: CSARGPGLAGTGELFF; CDR3 DNA: TGCAGTGCTAGGGGCCCCGGCCTAGCGGGGACCGGGGAGCTGTTTTTT
D gene: .; V gene: TRBV10-3; clone size: .; J gene: TRBJ2-2; CDR3 protein: CAISESSWITGELFF; CDR3 DNA: TGTGCCATCAGTGAGTCGTCGTGGATCACCGGGGAGCTGTTTTTT
D gene: TRBD1; V gene: TRBV29-1; clone size: .; J gene: TRBJ2-2; CDR3 protein: CSVERGTGRTGELFF; CDR3 DNA: TGCAGCGTTGAAAGGGGGACAGGGCGGACCGGGGAGCTGTTTTTT
D gene: TRBD1; V gene: TRBV6-1; clone size: .; J gene: TRBJ1-1; CDR3 protein: CASNSRGQTEAFF; CDR3 DNA: TGTGCCAGCAACAGCAGGGGGCAAACTGAAGCTTTCTTT
D gene: .; V gene: TRBV28; clone size: .; J gene: TRBJ2-5; CDR3 protein: CASSFSGKGAETQYF; CDR3 DNA: TGTGCCAGCAGTTTTTCAGGGAAAGGGGCAGAGACCCAGTACTTC
D gene: .; V gene: TRBV7-2; clone size: .; J gene: TRBJ2-7; CDR3 protein: CASSLTPGHEQYF; CDR3 DNA: TGTGCCAGCAGCCTGACGCCGGGCCACGAGCAGTACTTC
D gene: .; V gene: TRBV10-3; clone size: .; J gene: TRBJ2-7; CDR3 protein: CAISETGTDEQYF; CDR3 DNA: TGTGCCATCAGTGAGACCGGGACGGATGAGCAGTACTTC
D gene: TRBD2; V gene: TRBV10-3; clone size: once; J gene: TRBJ2-1; CDR3 protein: CAISGGAGGPVREQFF; CDR3 DNA: TGTGCCATCAGTGGAGGGGCGGGAGGGCCAGTCAGGGAGCAGTTCTTC
D gene: .; V gene: TRBV7-8; clone size: .; J gene: TRBJ1-5; CDR3 protein: CASSPAHRANQPQHF; CDR3 DNA: TGTGCCAGCAGCCCCGCACATCGGGCCAATCAGCCCCAGCATTTT
D gene: .; V gene: TRBV11-3; clone size: few; J gene: TRBJ1-1; CDR3 protein: CASTLGGTPNTEAFF; CDR3 DNA: TGTGCCAGCACCCTCGGGGGGACACCGAACACTGAAGCTTTCTTT
D gene: .; V gene: TRBV5-1; clone size: few; J gene: TRBJ1-1; CDR3 protein: CASSQMGTEAFF; CDR3 DNA: TGCGCCAGCAGCCAAATGGGGACTGAAGCTTTCTTT
D gene: TRBD2; V gene: TRBV5-1; clone size: .; J gene: TRBJ2-7; CDR3 protein: CASSRLAGDPSSYEQYF; CDR3 DNA: TGCGCCAGCAGCCGCCTGGCGGGGGACCCCTCTTCCTACGAGCAGTACTTC
D gene: .; V gene: TRBV9; clone size: few; J gene: TRBJ2-1; CDR3 protein: CASSVVGSSYNEQFF; CDR3 DNA: TGTGCCAGCAGCGTAGTTGGTAGCTCCTACAATGAGCAGTTCTTC
D gene: .; V gene: TRBV15; clone size: few; J gene: TRBJ2-7; CDR3 protein: CATSRQARLTEQYF; CDR3 DNA: TGTGCCACCAGCAGACAGGCCCGTCTTACCGAGCAGTACTTC
D gene: .; V gene: TRBV12-3/TRBV12-4; clone size: .; J gene: TRBJ2-1; CDR3 protein: CASSLNTARGKGSYNEQFF; CDR3 DNA: TGTGCCAGCAGTTTAAACACGGCGCGGGGAAAGGGCTCCTACAATGAGCAGTTCTTC